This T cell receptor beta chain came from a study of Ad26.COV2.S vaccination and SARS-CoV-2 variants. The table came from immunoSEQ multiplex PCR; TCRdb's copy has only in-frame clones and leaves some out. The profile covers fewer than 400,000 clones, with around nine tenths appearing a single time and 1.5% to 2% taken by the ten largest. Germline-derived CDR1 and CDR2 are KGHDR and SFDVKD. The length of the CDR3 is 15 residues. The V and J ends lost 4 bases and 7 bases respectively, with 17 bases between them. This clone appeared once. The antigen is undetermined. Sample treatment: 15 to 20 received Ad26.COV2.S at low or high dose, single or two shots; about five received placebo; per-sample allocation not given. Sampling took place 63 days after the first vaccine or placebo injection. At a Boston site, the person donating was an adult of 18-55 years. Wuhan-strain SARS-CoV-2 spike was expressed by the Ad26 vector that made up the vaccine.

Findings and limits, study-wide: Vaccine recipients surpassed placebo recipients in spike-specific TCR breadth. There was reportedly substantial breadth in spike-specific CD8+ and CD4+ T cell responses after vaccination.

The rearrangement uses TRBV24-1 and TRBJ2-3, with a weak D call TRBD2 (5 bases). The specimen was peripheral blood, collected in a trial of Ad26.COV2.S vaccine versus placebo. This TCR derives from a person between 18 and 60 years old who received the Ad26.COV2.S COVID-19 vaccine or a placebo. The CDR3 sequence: CATSDSGLSFNTQYF. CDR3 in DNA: TGTGCCACCAGTGACTCCGGACTGTCTTTCAATACGCAGTATTTT.